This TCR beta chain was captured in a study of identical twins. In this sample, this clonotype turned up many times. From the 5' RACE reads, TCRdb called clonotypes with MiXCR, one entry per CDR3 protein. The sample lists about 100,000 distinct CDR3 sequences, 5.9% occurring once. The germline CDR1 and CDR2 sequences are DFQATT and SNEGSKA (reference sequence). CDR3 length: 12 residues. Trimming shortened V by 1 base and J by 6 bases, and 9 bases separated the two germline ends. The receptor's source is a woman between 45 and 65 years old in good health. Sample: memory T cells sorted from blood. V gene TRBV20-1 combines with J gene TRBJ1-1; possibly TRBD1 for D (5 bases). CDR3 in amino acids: CSARVAGPEAFF. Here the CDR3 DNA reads TGCAGTGCTAGAGTGGCAGGGCCTGAAGCTTTCTTT.